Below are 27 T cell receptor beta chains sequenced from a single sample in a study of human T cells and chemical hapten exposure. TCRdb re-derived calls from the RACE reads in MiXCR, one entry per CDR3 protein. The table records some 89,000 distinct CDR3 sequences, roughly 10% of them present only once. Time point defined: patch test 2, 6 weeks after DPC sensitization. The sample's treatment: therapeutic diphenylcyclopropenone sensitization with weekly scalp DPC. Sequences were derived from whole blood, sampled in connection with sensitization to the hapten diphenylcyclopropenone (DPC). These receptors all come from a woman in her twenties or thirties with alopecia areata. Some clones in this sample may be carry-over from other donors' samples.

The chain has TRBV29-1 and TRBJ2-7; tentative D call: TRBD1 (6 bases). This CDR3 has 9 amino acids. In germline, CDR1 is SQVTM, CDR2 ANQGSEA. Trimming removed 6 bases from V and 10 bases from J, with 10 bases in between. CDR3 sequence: CSVRDKQYF. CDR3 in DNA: TGCAGCGTCCGGGACAAACAGTACTTC.

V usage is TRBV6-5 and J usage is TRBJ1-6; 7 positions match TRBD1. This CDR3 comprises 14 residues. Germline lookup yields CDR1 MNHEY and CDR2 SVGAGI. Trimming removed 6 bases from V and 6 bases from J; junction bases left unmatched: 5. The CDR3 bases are TGTGCCAGCAGGTGGGGACAGCCTAATTCACCCCTCCACTTT. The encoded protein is CASRWGQPNSPLHF.

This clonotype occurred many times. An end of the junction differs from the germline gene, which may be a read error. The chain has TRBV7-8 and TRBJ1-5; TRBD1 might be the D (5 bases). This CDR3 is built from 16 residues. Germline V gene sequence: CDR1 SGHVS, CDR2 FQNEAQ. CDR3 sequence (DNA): TGTGCCAGCAGCTTAGGAGTTCGGGGGGTAAATCAACCCCAGCATTTT. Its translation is CASSLGVRGVNQPQHF.

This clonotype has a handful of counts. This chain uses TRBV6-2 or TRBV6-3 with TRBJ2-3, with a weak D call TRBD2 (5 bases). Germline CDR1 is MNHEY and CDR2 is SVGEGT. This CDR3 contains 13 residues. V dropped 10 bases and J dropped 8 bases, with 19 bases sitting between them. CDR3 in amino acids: CATARDPGGTQYF. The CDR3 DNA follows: TGTGCCACCGCCCGGGATCCCGGAGGTACGCAGTATTTT.

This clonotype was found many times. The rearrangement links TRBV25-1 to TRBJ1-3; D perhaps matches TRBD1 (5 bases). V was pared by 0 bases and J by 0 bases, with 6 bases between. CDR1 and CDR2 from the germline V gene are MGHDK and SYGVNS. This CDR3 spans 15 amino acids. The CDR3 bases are TGTGCCAGCAGTGAATATCAGGGCTCTGGAAACACCATATATTTT. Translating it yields CASSEYQGSGNTIYF.

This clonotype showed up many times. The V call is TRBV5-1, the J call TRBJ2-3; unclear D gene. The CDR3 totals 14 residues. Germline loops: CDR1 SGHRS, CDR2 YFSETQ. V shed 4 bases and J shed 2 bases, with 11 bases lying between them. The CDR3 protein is CASSRESPTDTQYF. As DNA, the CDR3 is TGCGCCAGCAGCAGAGAAAGCCCCACAGATACGCAGTATTTT.

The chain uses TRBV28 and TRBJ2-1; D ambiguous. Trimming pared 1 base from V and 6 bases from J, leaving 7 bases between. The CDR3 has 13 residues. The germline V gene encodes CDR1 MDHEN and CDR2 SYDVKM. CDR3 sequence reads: CASSLFRSNEQFF. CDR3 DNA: TGTGCCAGCAGTTTATTTCGATCCAATGAGCAGTTCTTC.

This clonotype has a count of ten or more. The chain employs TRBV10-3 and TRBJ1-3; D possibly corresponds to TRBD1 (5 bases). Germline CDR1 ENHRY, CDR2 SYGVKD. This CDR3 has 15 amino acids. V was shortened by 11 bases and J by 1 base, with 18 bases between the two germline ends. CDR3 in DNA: TGTGCCTCGAAAGGGGCTAGTGATTCTGGAAACACCATATATTTT. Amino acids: CASKGASDSGNTIYF.

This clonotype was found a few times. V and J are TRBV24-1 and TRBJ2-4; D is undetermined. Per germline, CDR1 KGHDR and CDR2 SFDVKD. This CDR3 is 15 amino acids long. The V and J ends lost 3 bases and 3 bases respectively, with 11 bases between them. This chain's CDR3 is CATSDPTAGKNIQYF. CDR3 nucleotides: TGTGCCACCAGTGATCCGACGGCAGGCAAAAACATTCAGTACTTC.

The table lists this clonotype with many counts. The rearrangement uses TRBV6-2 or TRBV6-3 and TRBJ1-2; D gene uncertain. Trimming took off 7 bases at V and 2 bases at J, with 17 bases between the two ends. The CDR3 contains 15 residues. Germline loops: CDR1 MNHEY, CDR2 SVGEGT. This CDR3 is CASNHGEEMNYGYTF. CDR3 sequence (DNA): TGTGCCAGCAACCACGGGGAGGAAATGAACTATGGCTACACCTTC.

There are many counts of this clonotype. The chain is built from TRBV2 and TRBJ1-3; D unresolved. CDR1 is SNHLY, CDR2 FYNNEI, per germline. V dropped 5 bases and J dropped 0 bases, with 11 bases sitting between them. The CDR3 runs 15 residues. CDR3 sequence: CASSNNRDSGNTIYF. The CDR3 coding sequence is TGTGCCAGCAGTAACAACCGGGACTCTGGAAACACCATATATTTT.

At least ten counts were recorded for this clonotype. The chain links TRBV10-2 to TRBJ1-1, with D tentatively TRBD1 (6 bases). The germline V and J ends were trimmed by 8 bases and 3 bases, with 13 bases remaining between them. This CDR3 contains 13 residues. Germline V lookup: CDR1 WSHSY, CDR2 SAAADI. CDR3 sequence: CASADRFDTEAFF. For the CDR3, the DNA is TGCGCCAGCGCCGACAGGTTCGACACTGAAGCTTTCTTT.

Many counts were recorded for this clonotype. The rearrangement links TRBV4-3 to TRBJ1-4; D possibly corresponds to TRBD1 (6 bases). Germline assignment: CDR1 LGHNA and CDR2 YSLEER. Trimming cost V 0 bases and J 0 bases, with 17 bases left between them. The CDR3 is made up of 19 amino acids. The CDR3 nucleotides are TGCGCCAGCAGCCAAGATTTTCAGGGGCGCGGGGCAACTAATGAAAAACTGTTTTTT. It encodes CASSQDFQGRGATNEKLFF.

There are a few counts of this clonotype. The CDR3 bases are TGCGCCAGCAGCTTTCAGCGGAACAACTACGAGCAGTACTTC. Its translation: CASSFQRNNYEQYF. V is TRBV5-1 and J is TRBJ2-7; TRBD2 might be the D (5 bases). Germline V gives CDR1 SGHRS, CDR2 YFSETQ. Trimming took 2 bases from V and 3 from J, leaving 12 bases between them. This CDR3 spans 14 amino acids.

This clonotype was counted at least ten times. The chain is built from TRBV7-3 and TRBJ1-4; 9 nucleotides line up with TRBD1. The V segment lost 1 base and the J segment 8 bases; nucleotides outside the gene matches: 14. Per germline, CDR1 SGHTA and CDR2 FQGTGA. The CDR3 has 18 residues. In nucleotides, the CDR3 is TGTGCCAGCAGCTTAATGGACAGGGGTGAGCCTTCGGTGGAAAAACTGTTTTTT. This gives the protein CASSLMDRGEPSVEKLFF.

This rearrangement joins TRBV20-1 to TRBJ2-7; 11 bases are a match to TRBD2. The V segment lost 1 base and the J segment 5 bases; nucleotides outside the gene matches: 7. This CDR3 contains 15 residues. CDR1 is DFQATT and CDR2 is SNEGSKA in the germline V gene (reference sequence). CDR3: CSARGTSGSVHEQYF. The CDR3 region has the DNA TGCAGTGCTAGAGGCACTAGCGGGAGTGTCCACGAGCAGTACTTC.

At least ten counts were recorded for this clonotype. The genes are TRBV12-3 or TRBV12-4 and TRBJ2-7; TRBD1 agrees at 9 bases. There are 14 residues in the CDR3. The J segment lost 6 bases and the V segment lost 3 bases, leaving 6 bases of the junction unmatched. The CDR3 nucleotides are TGTGCCAGCAGTTTGCCGGACAGGGGTCGCGAGCAGTACTTC. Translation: CASSLPDRGREQYF.

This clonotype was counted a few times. The CDR3 is CAILVTGANVLTF. The CDR3 nucleotides are TGTGCCATCCTAGTCACAGGGGCCAACGTCCTGACTTTC. The V and J genes are TRBV10-3 and TRBJ2-6; D unclear. The CDR3 covers 13 residues. V lost 8 bases and J lost 4, with 9 bases in between. Per the germline V gene, CDR1 is ENHRY and CDR2 is SYGVKD.

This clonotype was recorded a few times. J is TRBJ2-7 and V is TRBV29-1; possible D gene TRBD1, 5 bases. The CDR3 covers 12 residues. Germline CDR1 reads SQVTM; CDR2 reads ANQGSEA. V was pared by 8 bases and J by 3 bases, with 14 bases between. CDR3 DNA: TGCAGCACCATAACAGGAAACTACGAGCAGTACTTC. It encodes CSTITGNYEQYF.

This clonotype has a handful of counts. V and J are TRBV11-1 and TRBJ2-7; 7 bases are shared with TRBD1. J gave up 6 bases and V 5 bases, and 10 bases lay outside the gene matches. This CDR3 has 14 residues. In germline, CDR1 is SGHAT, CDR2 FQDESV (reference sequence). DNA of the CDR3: TGTGCCAGCAGCCGTACAGGGGCGGGCGGCGAGCAGTACTTC. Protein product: CASSRTGAGGEQYF.

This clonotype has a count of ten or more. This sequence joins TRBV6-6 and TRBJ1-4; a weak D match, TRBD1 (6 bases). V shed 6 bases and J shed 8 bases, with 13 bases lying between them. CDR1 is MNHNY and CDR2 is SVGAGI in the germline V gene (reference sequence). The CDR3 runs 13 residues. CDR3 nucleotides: TGTGCCAGCAGATATACAGGGACCGAAAAACTGTTTTTT. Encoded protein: CASRYTGTEKLFF.

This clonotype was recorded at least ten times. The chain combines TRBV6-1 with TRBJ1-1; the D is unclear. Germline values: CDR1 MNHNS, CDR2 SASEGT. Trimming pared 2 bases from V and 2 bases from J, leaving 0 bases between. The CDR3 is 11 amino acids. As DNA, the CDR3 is TGTGCCAGCAGTGAAAACACTGAAGCTTTCTTT. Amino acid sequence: CASSENTEAFF.

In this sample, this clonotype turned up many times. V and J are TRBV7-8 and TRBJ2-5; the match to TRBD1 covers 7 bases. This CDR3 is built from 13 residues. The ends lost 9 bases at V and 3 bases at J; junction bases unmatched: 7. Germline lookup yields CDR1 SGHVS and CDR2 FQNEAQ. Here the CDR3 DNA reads TGTGCCAGTACGGGACAGCTGAAAGAGACCCAGTACTTC. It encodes CASTGQLKETQYF.

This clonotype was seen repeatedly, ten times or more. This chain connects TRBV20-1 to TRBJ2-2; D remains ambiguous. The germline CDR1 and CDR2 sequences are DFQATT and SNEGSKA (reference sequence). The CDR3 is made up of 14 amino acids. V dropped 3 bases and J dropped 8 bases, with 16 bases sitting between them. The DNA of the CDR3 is TGCAGTGCTAGTAGGGCTACCCTCCTAGGGGAGCTGTTTTTT. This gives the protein CSASRATLLGELFF.

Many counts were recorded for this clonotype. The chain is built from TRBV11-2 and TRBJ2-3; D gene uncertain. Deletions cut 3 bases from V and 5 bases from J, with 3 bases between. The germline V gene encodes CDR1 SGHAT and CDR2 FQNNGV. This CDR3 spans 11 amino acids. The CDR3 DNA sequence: TGTGCCAGCAGCTTTGTAGATACGCAGTATTTT. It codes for CASSFVDTQYF.

CDR3: CASSPPSGNTIYF. CDR3 sequence (DNA): TGTGCCAGCAGCCCTCCCTCTGGAAACACCATATATTTT. The chain couples TRBV7-6 to TRBJ1-3; D gene uncertain. This CDR3 is built from 13 residues. Germline V gene lookup returns CDR1 SGHVS and CDR2 FNYEAQ. Trimming stripped 5 bases from V and 0 bases from J, with 5 bases between. Using reference TRBV7-6 and TRBJ1-3 for the parts outside the CDR3, the full variable domain is GAGVSQSPRYKVTKRGQDVALRCDPISGHVSLYWYRQALGQGPEFLTYFNYEAQQDKSGLPNDRFSAERPEGSISTLTIQRTEQRDSAMYRCASSPPSGNTIYFGEGSWLTVV.

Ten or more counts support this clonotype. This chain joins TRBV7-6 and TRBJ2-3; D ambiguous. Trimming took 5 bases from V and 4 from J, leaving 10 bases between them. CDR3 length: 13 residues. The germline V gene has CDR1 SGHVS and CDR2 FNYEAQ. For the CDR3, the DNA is TGTGCCAGCAGCCCCAGCGCCGCAGATACGCAGTATTTT. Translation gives CASSPSAADTQYF. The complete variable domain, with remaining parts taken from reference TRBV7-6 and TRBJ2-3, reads GAGVSQSPRYKVTKRGQDVALRCDPISGHVSLYWYRQALGQGPEFLTYFNYEAQQDKSGLPNDRFSAERPEGSISTLTIQRTEQRDSAMYRCASSPSAADTQYFGPGTRLTVL.